This entry lists 13 T cell receptor beta chains sequenced from one sample in a study of blood T cell repertoires in COVID-19. The data were produced by immunoSEQ multiplex PCR, yet TCRdb's version contains in-frame clones alone and is incomplete. The profile shows fewer than 250,000 clones, 86% of them singletons. The sequenced material came from peripheral blood. The origin of the receptors is a woman of 80 years or more with COVID-19, enrolled during active disease.

This sequence joins TRBV7-2 and TRBJ2-1, with a tentative D call TRBD1 (5 bases). Trimming stripped 5 bases from V and 4 bases from J, with 15 bases between. CDR3 length: 15 amino acids. Germline assignment: CDR1 SGHTA and CDR2 FQGNSA. The CDR3 coding sequence is TGTGCCAGCAGCCAAATGCCGGCAGGGTACAATGAGCAGTTCTTC. Translation gives CASSQMPAGYNEQFF.

The chain is built from TRBV15 and TRBJ1-2; D might be TRBD1 (6 bases). Germline-derived CDR1 and CDR2 are LNHNV and YYDKDF (reference sequence). The V gene lost 1 base and the J gene lost 7 bases, with 13 bases spanning the gap. The CDR3 loop spans 14 amino acids. Here the CDR3 reads CATSRGGTGPGYTF. CDR3 sequence (DNA): TGTGCCACCAGCAGAGGAGGTACAGGGCCTGGCTACACCTTC.

The chain uses TRBV10-3 and TRBJ1-2, with D unclear. The CDR3 totals 15 residues. Trimming removed 0 bases from V and 5 bases from J, with 13 bases in between. Germline V gene sequence: CDR1 ENHRY, CDR2 SYGVKD. DNA of the CDR3: TGTGCCATCAGTGAGTCGGTAACAGTTAGTTATGGCTACACCTTC. It codes for CAISESVTVSYGYTF.

The chain combines TRBV2 with TRBJ2-1; weak D call: TRBD2 (5 bases). Per the germline V gene, CDR1 is SNHLY and CDR2 is FYNNEI. Trimming shortened V by 2 bases and J by 10 bases, and 9 bases separated the two germline ends. The CDR3 has 12 amino acids. The CDR3 region has the DNA TGTGCCAGCAGTGAACTAGCCATGGAGCAGTTCTTC. It yields the protein CASSELAMEQFF.

This chain connects TRBV3-1 (or the pseudogene TRBV3-2) to TRBJ1-5; the D gene is possibly TRBD1 (5 bases). CDR1 is LGHDT and CDR2 is YNNKEL in the germline V gene (reference sequence). V shed 6 bases and J shed 2 bases, with 8 bases lying between them. This CDR3 has 13 residues. DNA for the CDR3: TGTGCCAGCAGGGGGGGAGGCAATCAGCCCCAGCATTTT. Its translation: CASRGGGNQPQHF.

CDR3 nucleotide sequence: TGTGCCATCAACAGGGGTATGAGCACAGATACGCAGTATTTT. It codes for CAINRGMSTDTQYF. The J gene is TRBJ2-3, the V gene TRBV10-3, with 7 bases lining up with TRBD1. The CDR3 spans 14 residues. With V trimmed by 7 bases and J by 0 bases, 4 bases remained unmatched. Looked up from germline, CDR1 is ENHRY and CDR2 is SYGVKD.

The chain carries TRBV3-1 (or the pseudogene TRBV3-2) and TRBJ1-1; possible D gene TRBD1, 5 bases. There are 12 residues in the CDR3. V gave up 2 bases and J gave up 6 bases, with 7 bases separating them. CDR1 LGHDT and CDR2 YNNKEL come from the germline V gene (reference sequence). CDR3 residues: CASSQSTAEAFF. For the CDR3, the DNA is TGTGCCAGCAGCCAATCGACAGCTGAAGCTTTCTTT.

This chain joins TRBV6-5 and TRBJ2-7, with TRBD1 as a possible D gene (6 bases). Trimming took off 6 bases at V and 1 base at J, with 10 bases between the two ends. The CDR3 is 13 residues long. Germline values: CDR1 MNHEY, CDR2 SVGAGI. The CDR3 nucleotides read TGTGCCAGCAGGACACAGGGTTCCTACGAGCAGTACGTC. Translation: CASRTQGSYEQYV.

This rearrangement joins TRBV3-1 (or the pseudogene TRBV3-2) to TRBJ1-5; 8 bases align to TRBD1. This CDR3 has 16 amino acids. CDR1 LGHDT and CDR2 YNNKEL come from the germline V gene (reference sequence). The junction had 7 bases not matched to a gene; V was cut back by 2 bases and J by 4 bases. The CDR3 spells CASSQSLDRENQPQHF. Here the CDR3 DNA reads TGTGCCAGCAGCCAAAGTTTGGACAGGGAGAATCAGCCCCAGCATTTT.

The V and J genes are TRBV14 and TRBJ1-6; a possible D gene is TRBD1 (6 bases). V lost 2 bases and J lost 1, with 9 bases in between. Germline CDR1 is SGHDN and CDR2 is FVKESK. CDR3 length equals 16 residues. CDR3 in DNA: TGTGCCAGCAGCCAAACTCAGGGGTCCTATAATTCACCCCTCCACTTT. This encodes CASSQTQGSYNSPLHF.

In regard to this clone: Other nucleotide sequences from this sample produce the same CDR3. The V and J genes are TRBV5-1 and TRBJ2-7; D might be TRBD2 (6 bases). V was cut by 8 bases and J by 3 bases, with 12 bases left in between. Germline assignment: CDR1 SGHRS and CDR2 YFSETQ. The CDR3 runs 12 residues. This CDR3 reads CASSGGGYEQYF. CDR3 DNA: TGCGCCAGTTCCGGGGGAGGCTACGAGCAGTACTTC.

Here the CDR3 reads CASSNGANTEAFF. The CDR3 DNA follows: TGTGCCAGCAGCAACGGAGCGAACACTGAAGCTTTCTTT. The chain couples TRBV3-1 (or the pseudogene TRBV3-2) to TRBJ1-1; no clear D gene. The ends were cut back, 5 bases at V and 1 base at J, with 8 bases in the middle. The CDR3 has 13 amino acids. The germline V gene has CDR1 LGHDT and CDR2 YNNKEL (reference sequence).

The V gene is TRBV24-1, the J gene TRBJ1-1; D is unresolved. Trimming pared 2 bases from V and 6 bases from J, leaving 9 bases between. This CDR3 is 13 amino acids long. Germline V gene data show CDR1 as KGHDR and CDR2 as SFDVKD. CDR3 amino acids: CATSDSGRSEAFF. The CDR3 bases are TGTGCCACCAGTGATTCTGGGAGGTCTGAAGCTTTCTTT.